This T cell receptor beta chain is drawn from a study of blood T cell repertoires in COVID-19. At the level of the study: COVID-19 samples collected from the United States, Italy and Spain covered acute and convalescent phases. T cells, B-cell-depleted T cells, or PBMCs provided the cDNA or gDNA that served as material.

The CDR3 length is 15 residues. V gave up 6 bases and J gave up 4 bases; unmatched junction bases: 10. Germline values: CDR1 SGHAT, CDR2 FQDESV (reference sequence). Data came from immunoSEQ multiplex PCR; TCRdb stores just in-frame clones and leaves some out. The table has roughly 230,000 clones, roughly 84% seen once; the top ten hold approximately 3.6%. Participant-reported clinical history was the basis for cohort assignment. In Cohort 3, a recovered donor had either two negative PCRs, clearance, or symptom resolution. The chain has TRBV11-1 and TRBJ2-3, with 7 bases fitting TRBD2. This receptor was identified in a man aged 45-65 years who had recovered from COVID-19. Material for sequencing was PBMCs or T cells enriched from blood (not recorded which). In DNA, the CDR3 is TGTGCCAGCAGGTGGGGCCGGGGAGGGGCAGATACGCAGTATTTT. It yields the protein CASRWGRGGADTQYF.